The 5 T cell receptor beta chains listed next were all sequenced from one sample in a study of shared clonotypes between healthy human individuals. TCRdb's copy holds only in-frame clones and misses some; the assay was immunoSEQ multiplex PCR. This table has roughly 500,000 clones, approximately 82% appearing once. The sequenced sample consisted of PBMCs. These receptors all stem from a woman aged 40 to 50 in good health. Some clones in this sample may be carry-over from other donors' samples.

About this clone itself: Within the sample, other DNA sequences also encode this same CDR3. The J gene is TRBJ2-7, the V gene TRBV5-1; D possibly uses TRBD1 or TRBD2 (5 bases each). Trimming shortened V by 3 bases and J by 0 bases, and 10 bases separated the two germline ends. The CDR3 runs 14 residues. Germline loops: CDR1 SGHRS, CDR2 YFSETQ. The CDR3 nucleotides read TGCGCCAGCAGCTGGGGGACGGACTCCTACGAGCAGTACTTC. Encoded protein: CASSWGTDSYEQYF. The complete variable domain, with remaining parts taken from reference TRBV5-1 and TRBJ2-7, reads KAGVTQTPRYLIKTRGQQVTLSCSPISGHRSVSWYQQTPGQGLQFLFEYFSETQRNKGNFPGRFSGRQFSNSRSEMNVSTLELGDSALYLCASSWGTDSYEQYFGPGTRLTVT.

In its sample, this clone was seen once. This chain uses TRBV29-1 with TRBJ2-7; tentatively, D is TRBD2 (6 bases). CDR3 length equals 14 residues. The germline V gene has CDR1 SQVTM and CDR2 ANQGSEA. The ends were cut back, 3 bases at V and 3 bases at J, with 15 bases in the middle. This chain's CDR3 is CSVEVSGGSYEQYF. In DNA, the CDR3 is TGCAGCGTTGAGGTATCCGGGGGAAGCTACGAGCAGTACTTC.

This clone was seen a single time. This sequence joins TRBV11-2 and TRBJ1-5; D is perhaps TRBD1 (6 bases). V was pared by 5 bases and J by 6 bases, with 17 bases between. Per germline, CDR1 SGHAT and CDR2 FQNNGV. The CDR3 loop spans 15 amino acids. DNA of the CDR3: TGTGCCAGCAGCCAATCTACAGGGTTGGGTCAGCCCCAGCATTTT. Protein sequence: CASSQSTGLGQPQHF.

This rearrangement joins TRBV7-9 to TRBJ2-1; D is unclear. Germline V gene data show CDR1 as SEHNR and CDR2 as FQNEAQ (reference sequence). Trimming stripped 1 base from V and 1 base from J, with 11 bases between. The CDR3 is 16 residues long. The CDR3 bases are TGTGCCAGCAGCTTAGATCAGCTAGGTTCCTACAATGAGCAGTTCTTC. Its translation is CASSLDQLGSYNEQFF. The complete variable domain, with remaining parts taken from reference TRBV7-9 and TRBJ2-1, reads DTGVSQNPRHKITKRGQNVTFRCDPISEHNRLYWYRQTLGQGPEFLTYFQNEAQLEKSRLLSDRFSAERPKGSFSTLEIQRTEQGDSAMYLCASSLDQLGSYNEQFFGPGTRLTVL.

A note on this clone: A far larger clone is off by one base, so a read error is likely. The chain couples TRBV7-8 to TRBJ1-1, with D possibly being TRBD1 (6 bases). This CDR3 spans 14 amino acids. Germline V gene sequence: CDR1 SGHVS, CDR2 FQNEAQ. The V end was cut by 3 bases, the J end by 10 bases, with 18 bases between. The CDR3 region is CASSFTGRMGGAFF. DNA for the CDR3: TGTGCCAGCAGCTTCACAGGGAGGATGGGTGGAGCTTTCTTT.